These 15 T cell receptor beta chains came from one sample sequenced in a study of blood T cell repertoires in COVID-19 (dated by TCRdb to 2020 to 2022). Library preparation employed the immunoSEQ multiplex PCR assay. TCRdb holds this immuneACCESS table with in-frame rearrangements only. Some clones are missing; in checked studies, unresolved V genes explain under half, and the rest has no known cause. The table for this sample lists roughly 250,000 clones; about 90% of them were counted only once. About 6.3% of the sample is held by the ten biggest clonotypes. The specimen was PBMCs or T cells enriched from blood (not recorded which). The receptor source for this set is a woman aged 25 to 39 with acute COVID-19.

The chain carries TRBV7-2 and TRBJ2-1; a weak D match, TRBD1 (5 bases). CDR3 size: 14 residues. Trimming pared 5 bases from V and 4 bases from J, leaving 12 bases between. Germline CDR1 reads SGHTA; CDR2 reads FQGNSA. CDR3 in amino acids: CASSDRRSYNEQFF. CDR3 in DNA: TGTGCCAGCAGCGACAGACGGAGTTACAATGAGCAGTTCTTC.

The chain recombines TRBV28 with TRBJ1-1; a weak D match, TRBD1 (5 bases). There are 16 residues in the CDR3. Germline V CDR1 and CDR2: MDHEN, SYDVKM. Deletions cut 3 bases from V and 1 base from J, with 15 bases between. The CDR3 region is CASSFGLRQKNTEAFF. CDR3 sequence (DNA): TGTGCCAGCAGTTTTGGGTTGAGACAGAAGAACACTGAAGCTTTCTTT.

There are a few counts of this clone. J is TRBJ1-5 and V is TRBV6-4, with D possibly TRBD1 on 5 matching bases. Germline V gene lookup returns CDR1 MRHNA and CDR2 SNTAGT. V was cut by 3 bases and J by 4 bases, with 10 bases left in between. The CDR3 covers 14 residues. The DNA of the CDR3 is TGTGCCAGCAGTGAGACGGGGGAAAATCAGCCCCAGCATTTT. It translates to CASSETGENQPQHF.

This clone was seen only once. The J gene is TRBJ2-2, the V gene TRBV10-1; 9 bases map to TRBD1. Looked up from germline, CDR1 is WNHNN and CDR2 is SYGVQD (reference sequence). V shed 2 bases and J 4 bases; nucleotides not matched to a gene: 2. CDR3 length equals 15 residues. The DNA of the CDR3 is TGCGCCAGCAGTGAGGGGACAGGGTTCACCGGGGAGCTGTTTTTT. As protein: CASSEGTGFTGELFF.

V is TRBV4-3 and J is TRBJ1-5, with a possible D match to TRBD1 (6 bases). CDR1 is LGHNA and CDR2 is YSLEER in the germline V gene. This CDR3 region has 14 residues. Trimming shortened V by 4 bases and J by 7 bases, and 14 bases separated the two germline ends. The CDR3 protein is CASSPRGHGQPQHF. The CDR3 DNA reads TGCGCCAGCAGCCCCAGGGGCCACGGGCAGCCCCAGCATTTT.

The chain employs TRBV2 and TRBJ2-7; 7 nucleotides agree with TRBD2. Germline assignment: CDR1 SNHLY and CDR2 FYNNEI. The CDR3 loop spans 15 amino acids. Trimming removed 3 bases from V and 0 bases from J; junction bases left unmatched: 5. CDR3 bases: TGTGCCAGCAGTGAGGGCGGGGGAACCTCCTACGAGCAGTACTTC. Protein product: CASSEGGGTSYEQYF.

The chain employs TRBV18 and TRBJ2-3; D is possibly TRBD1 (5 bases). CDR1 is KGHSH, CDR2 LQKENI, per germline. CDR3 length: 14 amino acids. Between the trimmed V and J ends, which lost 3 bases and 1 base, there was a span of 8 bases. CDR3 residues: CASSPSGRTDTQYF. DNA for the CDR3: TGTGCCAGCTCACCTTCAGGGCGCACAGATACGCAGTATTTT.

V gene TRBV11-2 combines with J gene TRBJ1-2; TRBD1 might be the D (5 bases). The CDR3 consists of 15 residues. The V end was cut by 3 bases, the J end by 2 bases, with 13 bases between. Germline V gives CDR1 SGHAT, CDR2 FQNNGV. The CDR3 region has the DNA TGTGCCAGCAGCTTGACCCCGGGGGGGAACTATGGCTACACCTTC. It specifies CASSLTPGGNYGYTF.

The chain links TRBV2 to TRBJ2-1; 10 bases align to TRBD2. CDR3 length: 16 residues. V lost 7 bases to trimming and J lost 1 base; unmatched junction nucleotides: 7. From germline, CDR1 is SNHLY and CDR2 FYNNEI. For the CDR3, the DNA is TGTGCCAGCAATACCTTTAGCGGGGGGTCCTACAATGAGCAGTTCTTC. Translating gives CASNTFSGGSYNEQFF. The variable domain in full, with the rest retrieved from reference TRBV2 and TRBJ2-1, is EPEVTQTPSHQVTQMGQEVILRCVPISNHLYFYWYRQILGQKVEFLVSFYNNEISEKSEIFDDQFSVERPDGSNFTLKIRSTKLEDSAMYFCASNTFSGGSYNEQFFGPGTRLTVL.

The rearrangement joins TRBV5-6 to TRBJ2-1; 8 nucleotides align to TRBD2. This CDR3 comprises 17 residues. Germline-derived CDR1 and CDR2 are SGHDT and YYEEEE. V was pared by 1 base and J by 9 bases, with 15 bases of the junction left unmatched. CDR3 in amino acids: CASSLLSGSRIVTEQFF. The CDR3, as DNA: TGTGCCAGCAGCTTGTTGAGCGGGAGTCGTATTGTCACTGAGCAGTTCTTC. The variable domain in full, completed from reference TRBV5-6 and TRBJ2-1, reads DAGVTQSPTHLIKTRGQQVTLRCSPKSGHDTVSWYQQALGQGPQFIFQYYEEEERQRGNFPDRFSGHQFPNYSSELNVNALLLGDSALYLCASSLLSGSRIVTEQFFGPGTRLTVL.

The J gene is TRBJ2-1, the V gene TRBV28; 10 nucleotides match TRBD2. Per germline, CDR1 MDHEN and CDR2 SYDVKM. This CDR3 spans 16 amino acids. V shed 8 bases and J 7 bases; nucleotides not matched to a gene: 14. In nucleotides, the CDR3 is TGTGCCAGCGGAGGGAGTGACGCTAGCGGGAGTAATGAGCAGTTCTTC. Protein: CASGGSDASGSNEQFF.

The chain recombines TRBV28 with TRBJ1-2, with D uncertain. V was cut by 3 bases and J by 7 bases, with 21 bases left in between. The CDR3 covers 16 residues. Germline values: CDR1 MDHEN, CDR2 SYDVKM. CDR3 nucleotides: TGTGCCAGCAGTTTCCTATCCACGACGAGGCATCTTGGCTACACCTTC. It encodes CASSFLSTTRHLGYTF.

The rearrangement joins TRBV30 to TRBJ2-2; 8 bases align to TRBD1. CDR1 GTSNPN and CDR2 SVGIG come from the germline V gene (reference sequence). V trimming: 3 bases; J trimming: 7 bases; junction bases outside the gene matches: 7. The CDR3 covers 14 residues. The CDR3 loop reads CAWRTTGASGELFF. In DNA form, the CDR3 reads TGTGCCTGGAGGACGACAGGGGCGAGCGGGGAGCTGTTTTTT. The full variable domain, in which reference TRBV30 and TRBJ2-2 provide the parts outside the CDR3, is SQTIHQWPATLVQPVGSPLSLECTVEGTSNPNLYWYRQAAGRGLQLLFYSVGIGQISSEVPQNLSASRPQDRQFILSSKKLLLSDSGFYLCAWRTTGASGELFFGEGSRLTVL.

J is TRBJ1-1 and V is TRBV2, with 7 bases that match TRBD1. This CDR3 comprises 14 residues. V dropped 4 bases and J dropped 4; count of bases not matched to a gene: 6. Germline-derived CDR1 and CDR2 are SNHLY and FYNNEI. The CDR3 coding sequence is TGTGCCAGCAGTGCGACAGGGCGAGGCACTGAAGCTTTCTTT. Its protein is CASSATGRGTEAFF.

To note about this clone: The germline gene is not matched at one end of the junction; a read error may be the cause. The chain recombines TRBV2 with TRBJ2-3, with D tentatively TRBD2 (5 bases). This CDR3 region has 14 residues. Germline CDR1 is SNHLY and CDR2 is FYNNEI. The CDR3 loop is CASREGLSTDTQYF. The CDR3 DNA sequence: TGTGCCAGCAGAGAAGGACTGAGCACAGATACGCAGTATTTT.